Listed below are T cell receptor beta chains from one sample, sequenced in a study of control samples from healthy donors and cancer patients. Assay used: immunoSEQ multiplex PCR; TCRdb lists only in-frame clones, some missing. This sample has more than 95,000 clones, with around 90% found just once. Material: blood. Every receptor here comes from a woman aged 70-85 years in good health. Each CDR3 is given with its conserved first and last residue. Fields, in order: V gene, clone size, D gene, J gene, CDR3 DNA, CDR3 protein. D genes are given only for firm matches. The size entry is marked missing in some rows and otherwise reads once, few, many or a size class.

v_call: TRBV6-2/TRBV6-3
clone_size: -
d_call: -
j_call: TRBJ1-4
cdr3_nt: TGTGCCAGCAGTTACCCCAAGACGGTTGGAAGTGAAAAACTGTTTTTT
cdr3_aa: CASSYPKTVGSEKLFF

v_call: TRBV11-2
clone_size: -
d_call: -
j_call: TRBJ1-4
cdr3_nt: TGTGCCAGCAGCTCCCCGGGGAGGGGAGGGCAAATTGGATCTGAAAAACTGTTTTTT
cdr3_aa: CASSSPGRGGQIGSEKLFF

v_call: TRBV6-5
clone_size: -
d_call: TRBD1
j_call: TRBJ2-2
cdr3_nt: TGTGCCAGCGGGCTTAAAGACAGGGGTGCCGGGGAGCTGTTTTTT
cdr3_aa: CASGLKDRGAGELFF

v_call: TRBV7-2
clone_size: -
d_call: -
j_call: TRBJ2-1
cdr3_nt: TGTGCCAGCAGCTTAGGAGGGGGGAGAACCTACAATGAGCAGTTCTTC
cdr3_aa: CASSLGGGRTYNEQFF

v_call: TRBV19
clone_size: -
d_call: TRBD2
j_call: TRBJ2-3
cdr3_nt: TGTGCCAGTAGTACCGGGGGGACCCACAGCACAGATACGCAGTATTTT
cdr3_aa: CASSTGGTHSTDTQYF

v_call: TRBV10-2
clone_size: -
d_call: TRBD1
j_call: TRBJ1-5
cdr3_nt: TGCGCCAGCAGTGACCCGAACAAAGGGGGCTCAGGCAATCAGCCCCAGCATTTT
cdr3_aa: CASSDPNKGGSGNQPQHF

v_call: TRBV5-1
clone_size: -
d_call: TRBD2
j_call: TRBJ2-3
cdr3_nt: TGCGCCAGTAGGCCCCCTAGCGGGGGTCAAGATACGCAGTATTTT
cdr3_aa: CASRPPSGGQDTQYF

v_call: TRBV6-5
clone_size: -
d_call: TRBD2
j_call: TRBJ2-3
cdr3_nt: TGTGCCAGCAGTCCCCTGGGGGGGGGCACAGATACGCAGTATTTT
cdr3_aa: CASSPLGGGTDTQYF

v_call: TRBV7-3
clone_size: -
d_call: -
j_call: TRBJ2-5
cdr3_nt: TGTGCCAGCAGCCGCCTCGGACAGCCCGGGGAGACCCAGTACTTC
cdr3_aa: CASSRLGQPGETQYF

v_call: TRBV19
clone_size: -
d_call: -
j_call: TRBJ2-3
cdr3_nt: TGTGCCAGTAGTATTACTGGGGCTAGCACAGATACGCAGTATTTT
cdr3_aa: CASSITGASTDTQYF

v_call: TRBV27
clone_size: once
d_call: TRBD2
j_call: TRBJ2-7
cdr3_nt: TGTGCCAGCAGTTTAGCTAGCGGCGAGCAGTACTTC
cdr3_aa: CASSLASGEQYF

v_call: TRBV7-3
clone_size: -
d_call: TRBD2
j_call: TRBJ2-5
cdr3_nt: TGTGCCAGCAGCACCAGGACTAGCGGGGATGTCGAGACCCAGTACTTC
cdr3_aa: CASSTRTSGDVETQYF

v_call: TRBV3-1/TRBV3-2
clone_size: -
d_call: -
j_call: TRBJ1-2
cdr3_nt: TGTGCCAGCAGCCAAGGGGCGGGACCCCATGGCTACACCTTC
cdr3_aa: CASSQGAGPHGYTF

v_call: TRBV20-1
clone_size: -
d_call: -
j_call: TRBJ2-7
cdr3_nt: TGCAGTGCTACACTACAGTACGAGCAGTACTTC
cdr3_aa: CSATLQYEQYF

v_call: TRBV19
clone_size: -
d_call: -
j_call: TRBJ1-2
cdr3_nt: TGTGCCAGTAGTATCGGACTAGGGTATGGCTACACCTTC
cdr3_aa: CASSIGLGYGYTF

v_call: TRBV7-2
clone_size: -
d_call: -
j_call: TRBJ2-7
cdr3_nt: TGTGCCAGCAGCTTAAATCCTCTTAATCATGGGGAGCAGTACTTC
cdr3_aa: CASSLNPLNHGEQYF

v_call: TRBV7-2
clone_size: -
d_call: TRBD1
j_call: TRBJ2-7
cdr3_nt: TGTGCCAGCAGCTTAAAAGGACAGGGGATGCGGGGCCCAAACCACGAGCAGTACTTC
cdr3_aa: CASSLKGQGMRGPNHEQYF

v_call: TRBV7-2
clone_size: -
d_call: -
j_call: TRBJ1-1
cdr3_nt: TGTGCCAGCAGCTGGAACACTGAAGCTTTCTTT
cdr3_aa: CASSWNTEAFF

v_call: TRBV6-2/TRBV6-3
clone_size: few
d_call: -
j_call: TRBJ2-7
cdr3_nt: TGTGCCAGCAGTAACTTACTGGGCTACGAGCAGTACTTC
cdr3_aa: CASSNLLGYEQYF

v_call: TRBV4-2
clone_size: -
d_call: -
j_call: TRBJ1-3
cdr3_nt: TGTGCCAGCAGCCAAGAGTTTGTTCACTCTGGAAACACCATATATTTT
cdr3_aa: CASSQEFVHSGNTIYF